What follows are 6 T cell receptor beta chains derived from one specimen sequenced in a study of T-cell memory formation after mild COVID-19. TCRdb ran MiXCR on the 5' RACE reads and lists one entry per CDR3 protein. The table lists about 82,000 distinct CDR3 sequences, less than 15% of them singletons. The sample comprised PBMCs or a T cell subset sorted from them (not recorded which). The receptors come from an adult woman who had mild COVID-19 (a few samples of this study predate the infection). Cell type and time point are not known.

This clonotype was found a few times. The rearrangement joins TRBV7-9 to TRBJ2-3, with 7 nucleotides matching TRBD1. Per germline, CDR1 SEHNR and CDR2 FQNEAQ (reference sequence). The CDR3 consists of 17 residues. V shed 4 bases and J 4 bases; nucleotides not matched to a gene: 14. The CDR3 here is CASSSKPTTGPPDTQYF. The CDR3 bases are TGTGCCAGCAGCTCTAAGCCGACGACAGGGCCCCCAGATACGCAGTATTTT.

This chain connects TRBV11-2 to TRBJ1-1; 7 bases agree with TRBD1. The CDR3 runs to 13 residues. J gave up 6 bases and V 4 bases, and 5 bases lay outside the gene matches. CDR1 SGHAT and CDR2 FQNNGV come from the germline V gene. CDR3 nucleotides: TGTGCCAGCAGCTCAGGGGGGGGTTCTGAAGCTTTCTTT. Translated, it gives CASSSGGGSEAFF.

The V gene is TRBV12-3 or TRBV12-4, the J gene TRBJ1-5; D is possibly TRBD1 (5 bases). The length of the CDR3 is 13 residues. The V end lost 6 bases, the J end lost 3 bases, and 9 bases lay between the germline ends. The CDR3: CASSSGYNQPQHF. The CDR3 coding sequence is TGTGCCAGCAGCTCAGGGTACAATCAGCCCCAGCATTTT.

This clonotype was seen a few times. V usage is TRBV4-1 and J usage is TRBJ1-2; D gene ambiguous. CDR3 length equals 15 residues. Deletions cut 0 bases from V and 6 bases from J, with 14 bases between. Germline values: CDR1 MGHRA, CDR2 YSYEKL. CDR3 region: CASSQERREIHGYTF. Written as DNA, the CDR3 is TGCGCCAGCAGCCAAGAAAGGAGGGAAATCCATGGCTACACCTTC.

V gene TRBV2 combines with J gene TRBJ2-1; the D gene could be TRBD1 or TRBD2 (5 bases each). The CDR3 is 17 amino acids. V shed 6 bases and J shed 4 bases, with 22 bases lying between them. The germline V gene has CDR1 SNHLY and CDR2 FYNNEI. As DNA, the CDR3 is TGTGCCAGCAGAACCCCTGTGGCAGGGACGGGATACAATGAGCAGTTCTTC. Translated: CASRTPVAGTGYNEQFF.

The sample holds a few counts of this clonotype. J is TRBJ1-1 and V is TRBV20-1, with D possibly being TRBD1 (5 bases). Between the trimmed V and J ends, which lost 6 bases and 4 bases, there was a span of 18 bases. Per germline, CDR1 DFQATT and CDR2 SNEGSKA (reference sequence). This CDR3 comprises 14 residues. In nucleotides, the CDR3 is TGCAGTGCCTCAGAGGGGTTCCTTTCCACTGAAGCTTTCTTT. It yields the protein CSASEGFLSTEAFF.